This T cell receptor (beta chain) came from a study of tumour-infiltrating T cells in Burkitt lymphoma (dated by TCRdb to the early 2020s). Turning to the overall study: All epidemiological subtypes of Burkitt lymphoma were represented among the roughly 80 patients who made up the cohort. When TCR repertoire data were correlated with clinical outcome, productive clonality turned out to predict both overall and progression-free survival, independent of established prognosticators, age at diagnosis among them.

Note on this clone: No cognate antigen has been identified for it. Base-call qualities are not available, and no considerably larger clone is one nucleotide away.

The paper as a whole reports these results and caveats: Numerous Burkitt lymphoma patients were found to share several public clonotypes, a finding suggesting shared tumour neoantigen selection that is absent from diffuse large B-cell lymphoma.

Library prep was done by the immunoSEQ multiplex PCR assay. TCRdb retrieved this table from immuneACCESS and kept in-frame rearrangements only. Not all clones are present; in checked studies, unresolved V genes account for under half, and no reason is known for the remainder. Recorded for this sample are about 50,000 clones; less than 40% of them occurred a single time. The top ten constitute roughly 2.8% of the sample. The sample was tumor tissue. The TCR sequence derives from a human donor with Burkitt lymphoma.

The CDR3 in this case is CASSTPFGRETQYF. In nucleotide form, the sequence is TGTGCCAGCAGTACCCCTTTCGGGAGAGAGACCCAGTACTTC. The V gene is TRBV6-6 and the J gene is TRBJ2-5, and perhaps TRBD2 as D gene, on 6 matching bases. The CDR3 contains 14 residues, cysteine and phenylalanine counted. Only CDR3 DNA is held: 42 bases, read in frame from base 1. Relative to germline, V is 5 bases shorter and J is 4 bases shorter, with 14 bases between their ends. Taken from the germline V gene (reference sequence), the CDR1 and CDR2 loops are MNHNY and SVGAGI.